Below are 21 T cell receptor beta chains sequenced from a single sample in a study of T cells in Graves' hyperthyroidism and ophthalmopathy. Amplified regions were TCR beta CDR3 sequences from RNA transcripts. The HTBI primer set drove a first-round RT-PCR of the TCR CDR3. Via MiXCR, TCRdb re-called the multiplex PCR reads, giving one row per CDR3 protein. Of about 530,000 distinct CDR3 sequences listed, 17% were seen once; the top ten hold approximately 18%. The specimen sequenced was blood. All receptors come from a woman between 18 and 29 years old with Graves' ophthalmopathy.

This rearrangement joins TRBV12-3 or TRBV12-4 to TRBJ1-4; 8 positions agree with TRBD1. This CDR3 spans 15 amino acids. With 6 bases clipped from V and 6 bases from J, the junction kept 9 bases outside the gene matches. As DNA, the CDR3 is TGTGCCAGCAGCTTCGGACAGGGTATTTATGAAAAACTGTTTTTT. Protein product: CASSFGQGIYEKLFF.

CDR3 loop: CASSEMENPSGNTIYF. The CDR3 DNA reads TGTGCCAGCAGTGAAATGGAGAACCCTTCTGGAAACACCATATATTTT. The chain carries TRBV6-1 and TRBJ1-3; D uncertain. The length of the CDR3 is 16 residues. The germline V and J ends were trimmed by 2 bases and 1 base, with 12 bases remaining between them. The V gene's germline CDR1 is MNHNS and CDR2 SASEGT.

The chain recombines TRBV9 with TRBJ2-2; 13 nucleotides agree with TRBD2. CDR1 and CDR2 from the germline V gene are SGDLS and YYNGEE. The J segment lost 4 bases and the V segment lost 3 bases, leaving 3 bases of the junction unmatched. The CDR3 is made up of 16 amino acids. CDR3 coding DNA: TGTGCCAGCAGCGCTACTAGCGGGGGGGCCACCGGGGAGCTGTTTTTT. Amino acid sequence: CASSATSGGATGELFF.

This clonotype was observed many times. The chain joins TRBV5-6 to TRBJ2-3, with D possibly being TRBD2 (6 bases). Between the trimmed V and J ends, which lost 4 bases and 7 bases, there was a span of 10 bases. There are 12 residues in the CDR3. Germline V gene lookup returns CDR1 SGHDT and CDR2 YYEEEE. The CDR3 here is CASSDRENTQYF. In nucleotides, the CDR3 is TGTGCCAGCAGCGACCGGGAGAATACGCAGTATTTT.

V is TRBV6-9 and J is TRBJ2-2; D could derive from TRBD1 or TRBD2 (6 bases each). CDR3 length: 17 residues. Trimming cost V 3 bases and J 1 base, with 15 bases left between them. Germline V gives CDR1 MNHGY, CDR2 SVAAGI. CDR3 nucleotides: TGTGCCAGCAGTTACATGGGGGGCCGAGGGAACACCGGGGAGCTGTTTTTT. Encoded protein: CASSYMGGRGNTGELFF.

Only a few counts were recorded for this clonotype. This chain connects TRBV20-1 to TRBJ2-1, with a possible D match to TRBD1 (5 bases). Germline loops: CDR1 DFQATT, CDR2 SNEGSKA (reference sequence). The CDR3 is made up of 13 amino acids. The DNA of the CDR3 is TGCGGGGCTTTAGCCCCCCTCGGCAATGAGCAGTTCTTC. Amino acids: CGALAPLGNEQFF.

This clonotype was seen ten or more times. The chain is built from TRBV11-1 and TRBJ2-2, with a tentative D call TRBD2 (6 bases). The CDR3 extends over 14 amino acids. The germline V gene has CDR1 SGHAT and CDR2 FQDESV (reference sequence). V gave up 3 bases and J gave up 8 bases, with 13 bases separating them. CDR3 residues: CASSFLTGGGELFF. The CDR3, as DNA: TGTGCCAGCAGCTTTTTAACCGGGGGTGGGGAGCTGTTTTTT.

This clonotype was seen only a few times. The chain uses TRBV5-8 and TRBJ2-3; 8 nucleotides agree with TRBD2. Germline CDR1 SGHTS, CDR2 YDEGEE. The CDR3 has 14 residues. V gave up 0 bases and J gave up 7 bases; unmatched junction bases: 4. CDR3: CASSLGGLGNTQYF. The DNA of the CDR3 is TGTGCCAGCAGCTTGGGGGGACTAGGTAATACGCAGTATTTT.

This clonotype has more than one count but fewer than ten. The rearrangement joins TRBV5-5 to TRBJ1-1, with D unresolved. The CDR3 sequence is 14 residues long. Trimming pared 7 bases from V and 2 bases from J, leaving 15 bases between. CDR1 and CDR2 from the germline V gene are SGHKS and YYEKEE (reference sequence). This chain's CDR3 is CASDLGFLNTEAFF. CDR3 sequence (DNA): TGTGCCAGCGACCTAGGTTTTTTAAACACTGAAGCTTTCTTT.

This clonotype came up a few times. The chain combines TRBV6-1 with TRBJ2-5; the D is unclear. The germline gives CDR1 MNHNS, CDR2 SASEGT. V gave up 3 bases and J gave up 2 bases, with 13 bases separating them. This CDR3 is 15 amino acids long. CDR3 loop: CASSEMQRNQETQYF. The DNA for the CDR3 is TGTGCCAGCAGTGAGATGCAGCGTAATCAAGAGACCCAGTACTTC.

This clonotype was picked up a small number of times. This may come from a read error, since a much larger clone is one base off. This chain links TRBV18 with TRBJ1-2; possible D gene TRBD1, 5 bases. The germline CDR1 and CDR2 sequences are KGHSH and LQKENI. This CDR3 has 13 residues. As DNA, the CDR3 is TGTGCCGGCTCACCATTGGGGCTTCGGGGCTACACCTTC. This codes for CAGSPLGLRGYTF.

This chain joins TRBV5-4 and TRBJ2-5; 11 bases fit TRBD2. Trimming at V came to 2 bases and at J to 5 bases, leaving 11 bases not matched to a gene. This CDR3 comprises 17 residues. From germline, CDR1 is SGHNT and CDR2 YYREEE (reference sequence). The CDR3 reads CASSLTGSGGAKETQYF. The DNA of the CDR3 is TGTGCCAGCAGCTTAACGGGTAGCGGGGGGGCCAAGGAGACCCAGTACTTC.

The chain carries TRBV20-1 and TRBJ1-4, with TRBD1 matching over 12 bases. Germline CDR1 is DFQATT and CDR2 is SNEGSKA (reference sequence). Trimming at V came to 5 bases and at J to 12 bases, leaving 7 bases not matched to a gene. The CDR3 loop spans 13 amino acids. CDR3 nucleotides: TGCAGTGCTGAGGGGACAGGGGGCTTGGAACTGTTTTTT. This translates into CSAEGTGGLELFF.

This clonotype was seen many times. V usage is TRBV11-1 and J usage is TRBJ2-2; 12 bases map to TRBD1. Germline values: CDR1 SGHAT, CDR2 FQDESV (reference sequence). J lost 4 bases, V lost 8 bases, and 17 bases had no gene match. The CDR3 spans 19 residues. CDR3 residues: CASHRDRGLYVSFTGELFF. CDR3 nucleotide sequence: TGTGCCAGCCACCGGGACAGGGGGCTCTACGTTTCCTTCACCGGGGAGCTGTTTTTT.

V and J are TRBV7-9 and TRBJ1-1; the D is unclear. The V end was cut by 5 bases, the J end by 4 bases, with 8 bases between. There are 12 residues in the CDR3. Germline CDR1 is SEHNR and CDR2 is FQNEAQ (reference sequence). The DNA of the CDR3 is TGTGCCAGCAGCCGTAAGGCCACTGAAGCTTTCTTT. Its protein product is CASSRKATEAFF.

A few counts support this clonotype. This CDR3 reads CASRTESYEQYF. The CDR3 DNA sequence: TGCGCCAGCCGGACAGAGTCCTACGAGCAGTACTTC. The chain joins TRBV5-1 to TRBJ2-7; possibly TRBD1 for D (6 bases). In germline, CDR1 is SGHRS, CDR2 YFSETQ. The CDR3 length is 12 residues. V was pared by 7 bases and J by 1 base, with 9 bases between. The variable domain in full, completed from reference TRBV5-1 and TRBJ2-7, reads KAGVTQTPRYLIKTRGQQVTLSCSPISGHRSVSWYQQTPGQGLQFLFEYFSETQRNKGNFPGRFSGRQFSNSRSEMNVSTLELGDSALYLCASRTESYEQYFGPGTRLTVT.

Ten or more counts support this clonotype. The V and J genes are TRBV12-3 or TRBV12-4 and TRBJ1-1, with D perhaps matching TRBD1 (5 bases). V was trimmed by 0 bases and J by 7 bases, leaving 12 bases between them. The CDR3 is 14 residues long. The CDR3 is CASSLAGSQGEAFF. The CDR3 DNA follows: TGTGCCAGCAGTTTAGCAGGGAGTCAGGGTGAAGCTTTCTTT.

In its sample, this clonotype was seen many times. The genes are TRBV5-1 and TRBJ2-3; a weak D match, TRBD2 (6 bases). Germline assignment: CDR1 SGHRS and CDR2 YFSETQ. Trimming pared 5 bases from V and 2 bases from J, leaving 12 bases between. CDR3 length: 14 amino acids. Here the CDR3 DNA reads TGCGCCAGCAGACTGGAGGGGTCCACAGATACGCAGTATTTT. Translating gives CASRLEGSTDTQYF. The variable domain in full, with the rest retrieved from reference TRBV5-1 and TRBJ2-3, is KAGVTQTPRYLIKTRGQQVTLSCSPISGHRSVSWYQQTPGQGLQFLFEYFSETQRNKGNFPGRFSGRQFSNSRSEMNVSTLELGDSALYLCASRLEGSTDTQYFGPGTRLTVL.

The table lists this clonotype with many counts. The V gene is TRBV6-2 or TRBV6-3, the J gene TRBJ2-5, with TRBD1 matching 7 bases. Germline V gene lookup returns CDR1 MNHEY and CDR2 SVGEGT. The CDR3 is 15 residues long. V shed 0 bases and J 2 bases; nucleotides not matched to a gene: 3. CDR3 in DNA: TGTGCCAGCAGTTACTCGTCAGGGGGACAAGAGACCCAGTACTTC. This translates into CASSYSSGGQETQYF.

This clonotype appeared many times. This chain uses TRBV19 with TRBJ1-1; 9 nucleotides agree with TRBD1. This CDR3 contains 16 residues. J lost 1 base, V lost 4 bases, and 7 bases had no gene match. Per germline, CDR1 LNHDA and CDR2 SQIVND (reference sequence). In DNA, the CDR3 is TGTGCCAGTAGTACCAGACAGGGGGTGTGGAACACTGAAGCTTTCTTT. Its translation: CASSTRQGVWNTEAFF.

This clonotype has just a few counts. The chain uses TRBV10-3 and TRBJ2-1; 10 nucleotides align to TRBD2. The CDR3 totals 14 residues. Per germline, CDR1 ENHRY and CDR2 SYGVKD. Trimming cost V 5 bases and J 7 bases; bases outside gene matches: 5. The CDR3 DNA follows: TGTGCCATCAGTCAGCGGGAGGGATATAATGAGCAGTTCTTC. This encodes CAISQREGYNEQFF.